This T cell receptor (beta chain) comes out of a study of T cells in Graves' hyperthyroidism and ophthalmopathy. Broader study findings: Within blood appeared most thyroid clonotypes that had expanded above 0.001.

On this clonotype: Its specificity is not known.

Germline lookup yields CDR1 SNHLY and CDR2 FYNNEI. The CDR3 totals 10 residues. Trimming removed 8 bases at V and 5 bases at J, with 6 bases between. It was RNA transcripts that yielded the amplified TCR beta CDR3 regions. In the first-round RT-PCR of the TCR CDR3, the HTBI primer set was used. Each CDR3 protein is one row after TCRdb ran MiXCR on the multiplex PCR reads. The top ten clones hold about 3.5% of a sample with some 400,000 distinct CDR3 sequences, under 20% of them seen once. The chain carries TRBV2 and TRBJ2-5; D remains ambiguous. The sequenced material came from blood. The TCR comes from a woman under 30 with Graves' hyperthyroidism. CDR3 in DNA: TGTGCCAGCCTACGGGAGACCCAGTACTTC. Translating gives CASLRETQYF. The full variable domain, with the rest looked up from reference TRBV2 and TRBJ2-5, is EPEVTQTPSHQVTQMGQEVILRCVPISNHLYFYWYRQILGQKVEFLVSFYNNEISEKSEIFDDQFSVERPDGSNFTLKIRSTKLEDSAMYFCASLRETQYFGPGTRLLVL.